This T cell receptor beta chain was obtained from a study of spatial heterogeneity in lung cancer. There are a few counts of this clonotype. Germline V gives CDR1 SGHVS, CDR2 FQNEAQ. CDR3 length equals 14 residues. J was trimmed by 5 bases and V by 4 bases; bases with no gene match: 4. A single record per CDR3 protein comes from TCRdb applying MiXCR to the 5' RACE reads. The table shows more than 85,000 distinct CDR3 sequences, with approximately 8.6% occurring only once. Time point defined: sample taken at primary tumor resection. The input material, whole RNA from tumor, nontumor lung or frozen PBMC, was sequenced unsorted. Donation came from around 77 patients with untreated early-stage non-small cell lung cancer.

The material sequenced was PBMCs, taken at surgery. This clonotype originated in a male donor with early-stage non-small cell lung cancer. V is TRBV7-8 and J is TRBJ1-5; 8 nucleotides match TRBD1. The CDR3 loop reads CASSSDRADQPQHF. The CDR3, as DNA: TGTGCCAGCAGCTCGGACAGGGCAGATCAGCCCCAGCATTTT.